This is a list of T cell receptor beta chains from one sample in a study of blood T cell repertoires in COVID-19. Produced via immunoSEQ multiplex PCR; TCRdb's table is partial and in-frame only. The sample shows about 340,000 clones, about 90% of them seen only once. Sequenced: peripheral blood. Source of these receptors: a woman in her seventies with COVID-19, enrolled during active disease. CDR3s include the opening cysteine and the closing phenylalanine or tryptophan. D genes are given only for firm matches. Clone size, where shown, is once, few, many, or a class for clones that have expanded.

DNA | CDR3 | V | D | J | size | length
TGTGCCAGCAGAGGGACAGGGAATCAGCCCCAGCATTTT | CASRGTGNQPQHF | TRBV2 | TRBD1 | TRBJ1-5 | . | 13
TGTGCCAGCATTCCGGGAGGCAGGGCGAACACTGAAGCTTTCTTT | CASIPGGRANTEAFF | TRBV5-4 | . | TRBJ1-1 | . | 15
TGTGCCAGCTCCCTGGGGGGTTTGGGGAACACTGAAGCTTTCTTT | CASSLGGLGNTEAFF | TRBV5-6 | . | TRBJ1-1 | . | 15
TGTGCCAGCAGCTTTCTGGGACAGGGCTTCAATGAGCAGTTCTTC | CASSFLGQGFNEQFF | TRBV7-6 | TRBD1 | TRBJ2-1 | . | 15
TGCGCCAGCAGCCAGTCGACTAGCGGGCGAAGAGGAGATACGCAGTATTTT | CASSQSTSGRRGDTQYF | TRBV4-3 | TRBD2 | TRBJ2-3 | . | 17
TGTGCCATCAGCGACCCTCCAGGGGCTCGGGGGAACACTGAAGCTTTCTTT | CAISDPPGARGNTEAFF | TRBV10-3 | . | TRBJ1-1 | . | 17
TGCGCCAGCAGCTTAGCGGGGGGGACAGATACGCAGTATTTT | CASSLAGGTDTQYF | TRBV4-1 | TRBD2 | TRBJ2-3 | once | 14
TGTGCCAGCAGTTTGGGGACAGCGGGAAACACCATATATTTT | CASSLGTAGNTIYF | TRBV27 | TRBD1 | TRBJ1-3 | . | 14
TGTGCCAGCCACAGACAGGGGGCTGTTAGGGGCTACACCTTC | CASHRQGAVRGYTF | TRBV5-6 | TRBD1 | TRBJ1-2 | . | 14
TGTGCCAGTAAAGTCGGGACAGCTAATGAAAAACTGTTTTTT | CASKVGTANEKLFF | TRBV19 | TRBD1 | TRBJ1-4 | few | 14
TGTGCCACCAGTGACGCCCGACAGGGGAGTACTGAAGCTTTCTTT | CATSDARQGSTEAFF | TRBV24-1 | TRBD1 | TRBJ1-1 | . | 15
TGCGCCAGCAGCTTGGACCCGGGGGACTATGGCTACACCTTC | CASSLDPGDYGYTF | TRBV5-1 | . | TRBJ1-2 | few | 14
TGTGCCAGCTCACCCGGGACAGGGGAGAACTATGGCTACACCTTC | CASSPGTGENYGYTF | TRBV18 | TRBD1 | TRBJ1-2 | . | 15
TGTGCCACCAGTGATTTGGGGACAGGGGGCATCGTAGGCTACACCTTC | CATSDLGTGGIVGYTF | TRBV24-1 | TRBD1 | TRBJ1-2 | . | 16
TGTGCCAGCAGCTTAGAGGGGTCCCCTAGGTCACCCCTCCACTTT | CASSLEGSPRSPLHF | TRBV7-2 | . | TRBJ1-6 | . | 15
TGTGCCACCAGTGACCCGGGACAGTTTGGAGGCAAACTGTTTTTT | CATSDPGQFGGKLFF | TRBV24-1 | TRBD1 | TRBJ1-4 | . | 15
TGTGCCAGCAGTTCCGGACAGGGGGCCCCAGATACGCAGTATTTT | CASSSGQGAPDTQYF | TRBV27 | TRBD1 | TRBJ2-3 | . | 15
TGCGCCAGCAGCCAAGCATTAGCGGGGGGTACCCAAGAGACCCAGTACTTC | CASSQALAGGTQETQYF | TRBV4-1 | TRBD2 | TRBJ2-5 | . | 17
TGTGCCAGCACCAGTCTATTCGAGGAAGGTCAGCCCCAGCATTTT | CASTSLFEEGQPQHF | TRBV28 | . | TRBJ1-5 | . | 15
TGTGCCAGCCGGGGGTACAGATTGAACACTGAAGCTTTCTTT | CASRGYRLNTEAFF | TRBV25-1 | . | TRBJ1-1 | . | 14
TGTGCCAGCAGCTTAGCGATGGTCGGGACCCAGTACTTC | CASSLAMVGTQYF | TRBV7-9 | . | TRBJ2-5 | . | 13
TGTGCCAGCAGCTTGGCCGGACAGGGGGCCCCTAGCACAGATACGCAGTATTTT | CASSLAGQGAPSTDTQYF | TRBV5-4 | TRBD1 | TRBJ2-3 | . | 18